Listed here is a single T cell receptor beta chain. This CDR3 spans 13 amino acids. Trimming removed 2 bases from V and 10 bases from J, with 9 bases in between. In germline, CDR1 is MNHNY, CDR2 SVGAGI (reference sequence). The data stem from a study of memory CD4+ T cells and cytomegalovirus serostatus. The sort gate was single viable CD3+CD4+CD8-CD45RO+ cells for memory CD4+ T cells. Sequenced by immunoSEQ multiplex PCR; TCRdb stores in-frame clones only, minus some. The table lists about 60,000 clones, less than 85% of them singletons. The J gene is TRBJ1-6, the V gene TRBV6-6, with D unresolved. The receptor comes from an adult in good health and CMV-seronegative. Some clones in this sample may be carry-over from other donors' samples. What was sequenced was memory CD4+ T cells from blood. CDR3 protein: CASSYGEESPLHF. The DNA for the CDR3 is TGTGCCAGCAGTTACGGGGAGGAATCACCCCTCCACTTT.